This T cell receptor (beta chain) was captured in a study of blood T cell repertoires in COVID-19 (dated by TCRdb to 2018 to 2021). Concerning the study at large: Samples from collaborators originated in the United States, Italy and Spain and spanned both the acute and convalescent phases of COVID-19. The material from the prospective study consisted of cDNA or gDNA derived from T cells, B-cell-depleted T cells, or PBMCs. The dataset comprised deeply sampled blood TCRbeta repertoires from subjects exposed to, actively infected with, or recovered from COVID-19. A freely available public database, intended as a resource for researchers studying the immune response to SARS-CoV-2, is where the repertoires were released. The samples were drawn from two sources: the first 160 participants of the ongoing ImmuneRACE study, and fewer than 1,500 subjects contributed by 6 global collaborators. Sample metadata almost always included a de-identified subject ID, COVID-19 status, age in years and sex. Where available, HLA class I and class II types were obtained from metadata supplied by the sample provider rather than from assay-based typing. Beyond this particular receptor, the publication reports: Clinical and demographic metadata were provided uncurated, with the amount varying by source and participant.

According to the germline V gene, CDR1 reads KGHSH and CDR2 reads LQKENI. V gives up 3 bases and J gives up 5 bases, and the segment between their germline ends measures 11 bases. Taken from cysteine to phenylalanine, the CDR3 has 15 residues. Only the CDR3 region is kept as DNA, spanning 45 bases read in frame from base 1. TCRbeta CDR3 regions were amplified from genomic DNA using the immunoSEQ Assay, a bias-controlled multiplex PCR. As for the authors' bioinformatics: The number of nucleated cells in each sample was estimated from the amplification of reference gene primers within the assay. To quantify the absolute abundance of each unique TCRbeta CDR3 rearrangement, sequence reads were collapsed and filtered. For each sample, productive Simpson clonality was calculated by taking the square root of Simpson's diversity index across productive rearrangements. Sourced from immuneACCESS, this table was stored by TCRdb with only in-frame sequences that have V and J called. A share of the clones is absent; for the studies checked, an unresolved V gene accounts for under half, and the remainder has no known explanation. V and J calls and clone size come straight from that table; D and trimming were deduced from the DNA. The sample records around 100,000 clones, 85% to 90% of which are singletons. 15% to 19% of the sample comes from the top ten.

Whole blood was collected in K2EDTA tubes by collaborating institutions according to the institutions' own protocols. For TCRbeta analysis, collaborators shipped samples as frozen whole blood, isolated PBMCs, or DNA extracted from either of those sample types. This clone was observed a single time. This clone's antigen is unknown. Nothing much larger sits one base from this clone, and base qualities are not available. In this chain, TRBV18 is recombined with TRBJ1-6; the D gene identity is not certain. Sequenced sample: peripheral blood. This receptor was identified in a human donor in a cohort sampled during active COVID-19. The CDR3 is CASSPWQIDNSPLHF. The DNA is TGTGCCAGCTCACCTTGGCAGATTGATAATTCACCCCTCCACTTT.